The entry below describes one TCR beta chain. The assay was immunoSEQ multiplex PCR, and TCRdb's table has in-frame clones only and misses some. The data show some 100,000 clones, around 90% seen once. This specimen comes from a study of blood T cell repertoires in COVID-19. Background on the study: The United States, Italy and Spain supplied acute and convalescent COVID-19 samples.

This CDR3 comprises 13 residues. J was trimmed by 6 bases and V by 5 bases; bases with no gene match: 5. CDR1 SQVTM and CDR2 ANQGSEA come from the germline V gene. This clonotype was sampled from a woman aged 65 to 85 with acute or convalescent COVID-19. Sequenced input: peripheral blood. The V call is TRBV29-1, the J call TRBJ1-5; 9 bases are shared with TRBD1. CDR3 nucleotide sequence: TGCAGCGTTCTGACAGGGGGGGGTCAGCCCCAGCATTTT. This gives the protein CSVLTGGGQPQHF.